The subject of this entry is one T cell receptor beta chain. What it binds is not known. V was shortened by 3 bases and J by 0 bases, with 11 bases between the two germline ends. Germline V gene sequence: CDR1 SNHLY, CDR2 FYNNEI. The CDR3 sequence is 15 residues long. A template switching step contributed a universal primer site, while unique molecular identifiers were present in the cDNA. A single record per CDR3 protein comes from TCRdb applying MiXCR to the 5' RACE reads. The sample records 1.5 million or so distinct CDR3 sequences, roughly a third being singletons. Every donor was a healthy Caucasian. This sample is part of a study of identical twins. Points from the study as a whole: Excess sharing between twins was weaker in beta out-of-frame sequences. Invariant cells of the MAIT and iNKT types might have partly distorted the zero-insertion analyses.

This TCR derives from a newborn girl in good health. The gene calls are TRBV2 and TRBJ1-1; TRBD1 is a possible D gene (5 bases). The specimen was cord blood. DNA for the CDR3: TGTGCCAGCAGTGACAGGGCAAGAATGAACACTGAAGCTTTCTTT. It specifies CASSDRARMNTEAFF.